The 9 T cell receptor beta chains below come from one sample, sequenced in a study of brain T cells in children with intractable seizures. The method was immunoSEQ multiplex PCR; TCRdb's version includes in-frame clones alone and lacks a portion of them. The table records 50,000 to 80,000 clones, 95% to 96% of them present only once. This material consisted of peripheral blood, taken at surgery. These receptor sequences come from a boy younger than two with focal cortical dysplasia and intractable seizures.

The CDR3 DNA reads TGTGCCAGCAGTTACTCGCAGGGGGCGACCCAGTACTTC. This translates into CASSYSQGATQYF. This chain links TRBV6-2 or TRBV6-3 with TRBJ2-5; 8 bases align to TRBD1. This CDR3 contains 13 residues. Germline V lookup: CDR1 MNHEY, CDR2 SVGEGT. Losses at the gene ends were 0 bases for V and 7 bases for J; bases not matched to a gene: 1.

This rearrangement joins TRBV7-9 to TRBJ1-6; the match to TRBD1 covers 9 bases. The V gene end was trimmed by 5 bases and the J gene end by 9 bases; junction bases not matched to a gene: 8. CDR1 is SEHNR, CDR2 FQNEAQ, per germline (reference sequence). This CDR3 has 15 amino acids. CDR3 sequence: CASSAGTGSTSPLHF. The CDR3 bases are TGTGCCAGCAGCGCCGGGACAGGGAGTACTTCACCCCTCCACTTT.

This rearrangement joins TRBV29-1 to TRBJ2-1; D gene unclear. In germline, CDR1 is SQVTM, CDR2 ANQGSEA. Trimming removed 2 bases from V and 10 bases from J, with 12 bases in between. The CDR3 is made up of 12 amino acids. CDR3 nucleotide sequence: TGCAGCGTTGAATTGTTAGTAGGAGAGCAGTTCTTC. Its protein product is CSVELLVGEQFF.

This chain joins TRBV23-1 and TRBJ1-2; D is unresolved. TRBV23-1 is recorded as an ORF, its role being uncertain. The germline V and J ends were trimmed by 3 bases and 3 bases, with 8 bases remaining between them. The CDR3 loop spans 13 amino acids. CDR3 sequence reads: CASSHRDHYGYTF. CDR3 DNA: TGCGCCAGCAGTCATCGGGATCACTATGGCTACACCTTC.

The chain links TRBV4-1 to TRBJ1-6; D unresolved. Trimming stripped 3 bases from V and 7 bases from J, with 13 bases between. The germline V gene has CDR1 MGHRA and CDR2 YSYEKL. This CDR3 spans 15 amino acids. The CDR3 DNA sequence: TGCGCCAGCAGCCATATACGGGGTTTCAATTCACCCCTCCACTTT. It is translated as CASSHIRGFNSPLHF.

A single count supports this clone. J is TRBJ1-3 and V is TRBV7-2; D unclear. Germline lookup yields CDR1 SGHTA and CDR2 FQGNSA. This CDR3 has 14 residues. Trimming removed 1 base from V and 0 bases from J, with 4 bases in between. In nucleotides, the CDR3 is TGTGCCAGCAGCTTAGGGGGCTCTGGAAACACCATATATTTT. Translation gives CASSLGGSGNTIYF.

The chain joins TRBV7-9 to TRBJ2-7; D gene unclear. The germline gives CDR1 SEHNR, CDR2 FQNEAQ (reference sequence). V was shortened by 5 bases and J by 1 base, with 18 bases between the two germline ends. The CDR3 loop spans 16 amino acids. Here the CDR3 reads CASSPPNRERSYEQYF. DNA of the CDR3: TGTGCCAGCAGCCCCCCGAACAGAGAGAGATCCTACGAGCAGTACTTC.

V gene TRBV19 combines with J gene TRBJ1-4; TRBD1 matches 8 bases. The CDR3 sequence is 14 residues long. CDR1 and CDR2 from the germline V gene are LNHDA and SQIVND (reference sequence). The V and J ends lost 5 bases and 5 bases, in that order; junction bases with no gene match: 4. CDR3 sequence: CASSSRDRNEKLFF. CDR3 nucleotides: TGTGCCAGTAGTTCACGGGACAGGAATGAAAAACTGTTTTTT. The whole variable domain, filled in from reference TRBV19 and TRBJ1-4, reads DGGITQSPKYLFRKEGQNVTLSCEQNLNHDAMYWYRQDPGQGLRLIYYSQIVNDFQKGDIAEGYSVSREKKESFPLTVTSAQKNPTAFYLCASSSRDRNEKLFFGSGTQLSVL.

The chain joins TRBV28 to TRBJ2-1; tentative D call: TRBD1 (6 bases). CDR1 is MDHEN and CDR2 is SYDVKM in the germline V gene. There are 19 residues in the CDR3. Trimming stripped 2 bases from V and 8 bases from J, with 28 bases between. Here the CDR3 DNA reads TGTGCCAGCAGTTTAAGGACCCACCTGGGGGCTCGAACCAGCGATGAGCAGTTCTTC. This translates into CASSLRTHLGARTSDEQFF.